This T cell receptor (beta chain) was profiled in a study of T cells in Graves' hyperthyroidism and ophthalmopathy. Researchers amplified the TCR beta CDR3 regions from RNA transcripts. The HTBI set primed first-round TCR CDR3 RT-PCR. Each CDR3 protein gets one entry after TCRdb re-called the multiplex PCR reads with MiXCR. In the table there are hundreds of thousands of distinct CDR3 sequences, approximately 15% of which are singletons. V lost 3 bases to trimming and J lost 1 base, with 13 bases between them. CDR3 length: 15 residues. CDR1 and CDR2 from the germline V gene are SGHDT and YYEEEE. In its sample, this clonotype was seen a few times. Its specificity is not known. Whole-study results and caveats: Blood also showed most of the thyroid clonotypes that were expanded above 0.001.

The chain uses TRBV5-6 and TRBJ1-1; no reliable D call. The sequence was collected from a woman aged 40 to 50 with Graves' ophthalmopathy. The sequencing input was blood. CDR3 DNA: TGTGCCAGCAGCTATGGGTGGAAGCCGAACACTGAAGCTTTCTTT. As protein: CASSYGWKPNTEAFF.